Reported below is one TCR beta chain. Its specificity is unknown. This sample was included in a study of cytomegalovirus exposure and HLA in healthy donors. The study, taken as a whole, reports: Sequencing probably produced one cluster of sequence variants that were highly shared.

Primers: 60 Vbeta forward and 13 Jbeta reverse. The assay was immunoSEQ multiplex PCR, and TCRdb's table has in-frame clones only and misses some. The sample records about 180,000 clones, approximately 80% being singletons. Trimming at V came to 2 bases and at J to 8 bases, leaving 5 bases not matched to a gene. The germline V gene has CDR1 MNHEY and CDR2 SVGAGI. CDR3 length: 14 residues. The clonotype comes from a man between 18 and 29 years old in good health and CMV-seronegative. Sample: PBMCs. This chain joins TRBV6-5 and TRBJ1-4; 7 bases align to TRBD1. The CDR3 is CASSYTRQGEKLFF. CDR3 DNA sequence: TGTGCCAGCAGTTACACCAGACAGGGAGAAAAACTGTTTTTT.